The present T cell receptor (beta chain) was sequenced within a study of blood T cells in healthy people across ages. Combining a sample-barcoded 5' primer with a J-beta primer mix, a second PCR ran for 7 to 11 cycles. Using its own MiXCR run on the 5' RACE reads, TCRdb lists one record per CDR3 protein. The sample holds 750,000 to 850,000 distinct CDR3 sequences, around a quarter seen once. Another study also made use of these data, one on T cells of mothers and their children.

The sequence came from a boy between 10 and 17 years old in good health. Material for sequencing was blood.

The CDR3 spells CASSLIGGTGSSSYNEQFF. CDR3 nucleotide sequence: TGTGCCAGCAGCTTAATCGGGGGGACAGGGTCTAGCTCCTACAATGAGCAGTTCTTC. The chain combines TRBV7-3 with TRBJ2-1; TRBD1 agrees at 9 bases. Losses at the gene ends were 1 base for V and 0 bases for J; bases not matched to a gene: 10. The CDR3 loop spans 19 amino acids. Germline CDR1 is SGHTA and CDR2 is FQGTGA.